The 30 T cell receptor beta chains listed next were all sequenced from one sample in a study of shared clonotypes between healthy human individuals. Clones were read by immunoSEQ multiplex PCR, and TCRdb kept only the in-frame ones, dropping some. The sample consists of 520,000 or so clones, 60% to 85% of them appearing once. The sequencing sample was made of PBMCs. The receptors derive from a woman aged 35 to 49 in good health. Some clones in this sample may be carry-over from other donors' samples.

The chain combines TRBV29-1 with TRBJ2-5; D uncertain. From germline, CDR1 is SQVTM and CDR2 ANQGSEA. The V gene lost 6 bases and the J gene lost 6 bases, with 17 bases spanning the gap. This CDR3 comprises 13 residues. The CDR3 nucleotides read TGCAGCGTAGCCCAATCGAGTAGTCAGACCCAGTACTTC. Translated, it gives CSVAQSSSQTQYF.

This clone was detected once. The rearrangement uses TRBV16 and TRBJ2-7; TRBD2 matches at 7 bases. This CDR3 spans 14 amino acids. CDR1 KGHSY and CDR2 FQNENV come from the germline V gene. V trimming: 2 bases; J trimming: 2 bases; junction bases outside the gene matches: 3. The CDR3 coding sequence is TGTGCCAGCAGCCAAGGCGGGGGACCCTACGAGCAGTACTTC. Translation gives CASSQGGGPYEQYF.

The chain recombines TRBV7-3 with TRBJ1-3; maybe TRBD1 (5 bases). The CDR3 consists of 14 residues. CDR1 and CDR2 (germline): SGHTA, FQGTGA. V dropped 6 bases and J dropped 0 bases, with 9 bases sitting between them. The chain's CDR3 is CASSPGTSGNTIYF. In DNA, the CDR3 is TGTGCCAGCAGTCCCGGGACCTCTGGAAACACCATATATTTT.

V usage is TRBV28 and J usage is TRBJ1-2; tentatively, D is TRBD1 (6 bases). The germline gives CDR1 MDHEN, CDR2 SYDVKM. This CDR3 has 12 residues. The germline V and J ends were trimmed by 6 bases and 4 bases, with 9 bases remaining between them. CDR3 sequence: CASRDSSYGYTF. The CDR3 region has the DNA TGTGCCAGCAGGGACAGCTCCTATGGCTACACCTTC.

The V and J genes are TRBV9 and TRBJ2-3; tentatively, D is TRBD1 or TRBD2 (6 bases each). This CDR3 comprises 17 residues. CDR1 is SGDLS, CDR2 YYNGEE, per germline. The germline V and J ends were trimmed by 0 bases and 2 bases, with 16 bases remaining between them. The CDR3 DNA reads TGTGCCAGCAGCGTAGGGGGGGCCCCGGGGGCCACAGATACGCAGTATTTT. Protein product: CASSVGGAPGATDTQYF.

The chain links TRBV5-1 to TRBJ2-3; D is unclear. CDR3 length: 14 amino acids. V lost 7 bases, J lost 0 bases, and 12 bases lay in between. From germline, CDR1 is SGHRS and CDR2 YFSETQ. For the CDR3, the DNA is TGCGCCAGCCACGGCGGATCTAGCACAGATACGCAGTATTTT. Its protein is CASHGGSSTDTQYF.

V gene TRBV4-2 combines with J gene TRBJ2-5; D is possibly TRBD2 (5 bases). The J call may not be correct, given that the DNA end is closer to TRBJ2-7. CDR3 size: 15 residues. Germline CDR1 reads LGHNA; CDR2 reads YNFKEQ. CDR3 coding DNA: TGTGCCAGCAGCCAAGATCAAGGGAGCTCCTACGAGCAGTACTTC. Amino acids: CASSQDQGSSYEQYF.

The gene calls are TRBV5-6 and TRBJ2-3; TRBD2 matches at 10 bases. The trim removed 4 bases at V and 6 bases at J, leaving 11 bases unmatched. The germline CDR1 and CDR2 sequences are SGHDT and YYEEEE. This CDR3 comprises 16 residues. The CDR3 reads CASSPSGRRGADTQYF. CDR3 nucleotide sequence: TGTGCCAGCAGCCCTAGCGGGAGAAGAGGAGCGGATACGCAGTATTTT.

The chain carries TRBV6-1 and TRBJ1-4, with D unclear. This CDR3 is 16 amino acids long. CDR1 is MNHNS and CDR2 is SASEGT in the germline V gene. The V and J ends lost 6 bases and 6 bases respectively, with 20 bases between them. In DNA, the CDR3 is TGTGCCAGCAGCGAATCCCCCGCAGCGGCCGATGAAAAACTGTTTTTT. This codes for CASSESPAAADEKLFF.

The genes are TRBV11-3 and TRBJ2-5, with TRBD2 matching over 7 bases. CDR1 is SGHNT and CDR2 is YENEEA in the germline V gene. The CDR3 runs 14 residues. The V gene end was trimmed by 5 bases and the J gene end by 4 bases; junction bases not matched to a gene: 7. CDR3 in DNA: TGTGCCAGCAGCAACGGACTAGAAGGAGAGACCCAGTACTTC. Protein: CASSNGLEGETQYF.

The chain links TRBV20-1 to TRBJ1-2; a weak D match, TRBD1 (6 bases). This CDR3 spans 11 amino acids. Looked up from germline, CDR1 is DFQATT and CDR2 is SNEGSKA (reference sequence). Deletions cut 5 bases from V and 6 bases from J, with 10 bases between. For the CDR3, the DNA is TGCAGTGCTCCAGGGGACGATGGCTACACCTTC. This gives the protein CSAPGDDGYTF.

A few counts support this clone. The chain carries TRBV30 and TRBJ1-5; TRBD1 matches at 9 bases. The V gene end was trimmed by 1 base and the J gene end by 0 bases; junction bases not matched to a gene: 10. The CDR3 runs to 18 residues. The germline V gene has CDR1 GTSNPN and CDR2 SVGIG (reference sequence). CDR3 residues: CAWSAGRTGAYSNQPQHF. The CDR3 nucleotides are TGTGCCTGGAGTGCCGGGCGGACAGGGGCTTATAGCAATCAGCCCCAGCATTTT.

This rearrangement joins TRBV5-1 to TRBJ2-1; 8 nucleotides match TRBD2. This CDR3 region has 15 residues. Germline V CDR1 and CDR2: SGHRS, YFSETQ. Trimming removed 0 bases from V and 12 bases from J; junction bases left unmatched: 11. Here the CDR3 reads CASSLAGREDPWQFF. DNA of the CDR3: TGCGCCAGCAGCTTGGCCGGGCGGGAGGACCCGTGGCAGTTCTTC.

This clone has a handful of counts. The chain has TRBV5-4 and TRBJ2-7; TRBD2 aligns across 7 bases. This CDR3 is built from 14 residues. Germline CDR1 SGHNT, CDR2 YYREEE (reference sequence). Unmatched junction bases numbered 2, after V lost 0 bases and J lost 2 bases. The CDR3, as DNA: TGTGCCAGCAGCTTGGAGGGAGGGACCTACGAGCAGTACTTC. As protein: CASSLEGGTYEQYF.

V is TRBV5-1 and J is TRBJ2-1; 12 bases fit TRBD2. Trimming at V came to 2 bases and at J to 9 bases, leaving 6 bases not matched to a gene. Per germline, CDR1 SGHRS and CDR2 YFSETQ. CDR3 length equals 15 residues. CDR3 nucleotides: TGCGCCAGCAGCTTCGGACTAGCGGGAATTATTGAGCAGTTCTTC. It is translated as CASSFGLAGIIEQFF.

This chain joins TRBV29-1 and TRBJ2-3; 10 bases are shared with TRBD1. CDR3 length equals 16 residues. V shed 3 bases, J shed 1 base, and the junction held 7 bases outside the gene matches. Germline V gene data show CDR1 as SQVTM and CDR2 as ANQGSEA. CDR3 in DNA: TGCAGCGTTGACAAGCCAGGACAGGGGGGCACAGATACGCAGTATTTT. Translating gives CSVDKPGQGGTDTQYF.

The CDR3 DNA reads as TGTGCCAGCACCTTACGGACTAGCGGGAGTTACGAGCAGTACTTC. This translates into CASTLRTSGSYEQYF. The chain recombines TRBV2 with TRBJ2-7; 13 bases fit TRBD2. V was pared by 7 bases and J by 4 bases, with 7 bases of the junction left unmatched. Looked up from germline, CDR1 is SNHLY and CDR2 is FYNNEI. The CDR3 spans 15 residues.

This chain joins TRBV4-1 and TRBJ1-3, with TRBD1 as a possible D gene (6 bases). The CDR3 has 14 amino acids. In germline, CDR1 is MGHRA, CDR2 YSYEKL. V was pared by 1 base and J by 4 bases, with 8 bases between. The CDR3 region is CASSQGGLGNTIYF. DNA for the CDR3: TGCGCCAGCAGCCAAGGGGGGCTAGGAAACACCATATATTTT.

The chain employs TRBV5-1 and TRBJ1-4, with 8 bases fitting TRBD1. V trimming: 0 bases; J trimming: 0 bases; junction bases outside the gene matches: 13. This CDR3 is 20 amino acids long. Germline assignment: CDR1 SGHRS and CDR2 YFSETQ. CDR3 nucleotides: TGCGCCAGCAGCTTGGTGGGGCAGGGGGCCGGGGCCCCAACTAATGAAAAACTGTTTTTT. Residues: CASSLVGQGAGAPTNEKLFF.

The CDR3 reads CASSPPADRYEQYF. In nucleotides, the CDR3 is TGTGCCAGCTCACCACCAGCTGACCGCTACGAGCAGTACTTC. The chain couples TRBV18 to TRBJ2-7, with no clear D. The CDR3 runs 14 residues. Trimming cost V 0 bases and J 3 bases, with 9 bases left between them. Germline assignment: CDR1 KGHSH and CDR2 LQKENI.

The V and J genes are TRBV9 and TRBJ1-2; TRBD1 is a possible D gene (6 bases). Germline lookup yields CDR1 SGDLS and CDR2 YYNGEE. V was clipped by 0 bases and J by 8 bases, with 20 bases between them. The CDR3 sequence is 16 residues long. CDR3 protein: CASSVGPNDRKRGYTF. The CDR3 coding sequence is TGTGCCAGCAGCGTAGGCCCAAACGACAGGAAGAGGGGCTACACCTTC.

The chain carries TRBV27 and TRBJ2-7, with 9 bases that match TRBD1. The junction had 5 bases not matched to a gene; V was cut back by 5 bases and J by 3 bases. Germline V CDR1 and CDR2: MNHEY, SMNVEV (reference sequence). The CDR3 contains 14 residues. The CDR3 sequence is CASSPTGQGYEQYF. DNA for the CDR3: TGTGCCAGCAGTCCCACGGGACAGGGCTACGAGCAGTACTTC.

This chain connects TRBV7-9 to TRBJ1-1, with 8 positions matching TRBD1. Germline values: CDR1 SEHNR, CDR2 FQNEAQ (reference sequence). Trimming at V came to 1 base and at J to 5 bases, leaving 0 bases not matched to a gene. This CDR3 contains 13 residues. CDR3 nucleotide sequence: TGTGCCAGCAGCTTAGACAGGGGGACTGAAGCTTTCTTT. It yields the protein CASSLDRGTEAFF.

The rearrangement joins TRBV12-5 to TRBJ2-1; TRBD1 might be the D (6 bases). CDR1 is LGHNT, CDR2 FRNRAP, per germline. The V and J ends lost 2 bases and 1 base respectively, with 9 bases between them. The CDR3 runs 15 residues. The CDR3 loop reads CASGLRQGSYNEQFF. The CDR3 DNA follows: TGTGCTAGTGGTTTGAGGCAGGGGTCCTACAATGAGCAGTTCTTC.

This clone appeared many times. CDR3 in DNA: TGTGCCAGCAGTGTAGCGGGGCGTGGCACCGGGGAGCTGTTTTTT. It translates to CASSVAGRGTGELFF. The rearrangement uses TRBV2 and TRBJ2-2; 8 bases map to TRBD2. The germline V gene encodes CDR1 SNHLY and CDR2 FYNNEI. The CDR3 has 15 residues. The V gene end was trimmed by 4 bases and the J gene end by 4 bases; junction bases not matched to a gene: 5.

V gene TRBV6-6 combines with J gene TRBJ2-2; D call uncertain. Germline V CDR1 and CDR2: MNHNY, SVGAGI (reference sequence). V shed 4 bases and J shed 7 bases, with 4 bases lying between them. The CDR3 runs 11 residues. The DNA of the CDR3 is TGTGCCAGCAGTTTTAGCGGGGAGCTGTTTTTT. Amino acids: CASSFSGELFF.

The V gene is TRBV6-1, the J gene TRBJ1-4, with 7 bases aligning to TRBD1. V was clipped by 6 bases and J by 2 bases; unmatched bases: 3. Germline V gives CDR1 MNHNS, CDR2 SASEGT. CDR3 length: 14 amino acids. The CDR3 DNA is TGTGCCAGCAGACCGGGACAGACTAATGAAAAACTGTTTTTT. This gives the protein CASRPGQTNEKLFF.

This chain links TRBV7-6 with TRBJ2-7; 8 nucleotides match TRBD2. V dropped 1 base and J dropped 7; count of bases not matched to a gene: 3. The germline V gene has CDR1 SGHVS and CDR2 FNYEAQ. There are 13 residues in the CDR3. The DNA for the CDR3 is TGTGCCAGCAGCTTAGGCGGGGGGCGGGAGCAGTACTTC. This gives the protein CASSLGGGREQYF.

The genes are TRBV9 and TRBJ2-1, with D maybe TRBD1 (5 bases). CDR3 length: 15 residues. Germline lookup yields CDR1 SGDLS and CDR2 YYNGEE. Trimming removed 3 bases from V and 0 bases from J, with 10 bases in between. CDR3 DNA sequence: TGTGCCAGCAGCGCGACAGAGAGCTCCTACAATGAGCAGTTCTTC. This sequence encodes CASSATESSYNEQFF.

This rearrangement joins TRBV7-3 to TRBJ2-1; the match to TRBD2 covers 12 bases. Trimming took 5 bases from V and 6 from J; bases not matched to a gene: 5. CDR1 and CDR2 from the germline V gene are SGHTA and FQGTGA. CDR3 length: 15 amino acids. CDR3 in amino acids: CASSALAGGFNEQFF. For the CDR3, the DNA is TGTGCCAGCAGCGCGCTAGCGGGAGGGTTCAATGAGCAGTTCTTC.